The clone carrying this T cell receptor beta chain was counted only a few times. This entry belongs to a study of T cells after yellow fever vaccination. Study-wide background: SMART-Seq v4 Ultra Low Input served to prepare low-cell-number fractions.

The CDR3 extends over 11 amino acids. Germline values: CDR1 GTSNPN, CDR2 SVGIG (reference sequence). With 4 bases removed from V and 3 bases from J, the gap between germline ends came to 3 bases. TCRdb ran MiXCR on the 5' RACE reads and lists one entry per CDR3 protein. The sample consists of around 500,000 distinct CDR3 sequences, roughly a fifth of them appearing once. The clonotype comes from a man aged 18 to 30 who received the YFV17D yellow fever vaccine. This sequence joins TRBV30 and TRBJ2-2; D gene ambiguous. The specimen was PBMCs, collected roughly 20 days after the first yellow fever vaccination. The CDR3 is CAWTHTGELFF. The CDR3, as DNA: TGTGCCTGGACCCACACCGGGGAGCTGTTTTTT.